These T cell receptor beta chains were read from a single sample in a study of vaccination and CD4 T cells after COVID-19. No antigen has been identified for these receptors. TCRdb ran MiXCR on the PCR reads and lists one entry per CDR3 protein. The sample has 6,500 to 7,500 distinct CDR3 sequences; around half are singletons. Sequencing was done on a sample of CD4+ T cells from blood, cultured in vitro. The receptors come from a human donor in good health. CDR3s include the opening cysteine and the closing phenylalanine or tryptophan. The D gene is left open where the match is weak. Only some rows state a clone size, as once, few, many or a class for expanded clones.

NA | TRBJ2-3 | NA | TRBV20-1 | TGCAGTGCCCCGGGCGTCGAGACGCAGTATTTT | CSAPGVETQYF
NA | TRBJ1-1 | NA | TRBV10-2 | TGCGCCAGCAGTGAGCGGGGCTCGAACACTGAAGCTTTCTTT | CASSERGSNTEAFF
TRBD1 | TRBJ1-1 | NA | TRBV11-2 | TGTGCCAGCAGCCTCAGGGGGCCGGGCACTGAAGCTTTCTTT | CASSLRGPGTEAFF
TRBD1 | TRBJ1-1 | NA | TRBV12-3/TRBV12-4 | TGTGCCAGCAGTGAAGGACAGGGAGGCACTGAAGCTTTCTTT | CASSEGQGGTEAFF
NA | TRBJ2-7 | NA | TRBV14 | TGTGCCAGCAGCCAAGATTGGGGGCGGTACTACGAGCAGTACTTC | CASSQDWGRYYEQYF
NA | TRBJ2-3 | NA | TRBV7-9 | TGTGCCAGCAGCTTAGTTGGCTTTCAAACGACAGATACGCAGTATTTT | CASSLVGFQTTDTQYF
TRBD2 | TRBJ2-7 | NA | TRBV6-5 | TGTGCCAGCAGTTACAGTGTGACTAGCGGTGTCTACGAGCAGTACTTC | CASSYSVTSGVYEQYF
NA | TRBJ1-2 | NA | TRBV6-2/TRBV6-3 | TGTGCCAGCAGTCCGACAGGAAACTATGGCTACACCTTC | CASSPTGNYGYTF
NA | TRBJ1-5 | few | TRBV27 | TGTGCCAGCACCCCACTGGGGAAGAGCAATCAGCCCCAGCATTTT | CASTPLGKSNQPQHF
NA | TRBJ1-5 | NA | TRBV6-2/TRBV6-3 | TGTGCCAGCAGTTCAAATAGCAATCAGCCCCAGCATTTT | CASSSNSNQPQHF
NA | TRBJ1-2 | NA | TRBV25-1 | TGTGCCAGCAGTGAATTGGGGGCAGGGTTTCGCTATGGCTACACCTTC | CASSELGAGFRYGYTF
NA | TRBJ1-1 | NA | TRBV7-7 | TGTGCCAGCAGCTTCCACAATAAAAGCTCGTATATGGGCAGGAAAGCCATGAACACTGAAGCTTTCTTT | CASSFHNKSSYMGRKAMNTEAFF
NA | TRBJ1-5 | NA | TRBV7-6 | TGTGCCAGCAGCTTAGTGGAGGGGGTGTTGCAGCCCCAGCATTTT | CASSLVEGVLQPQHF
NA | TRBJ2-5 | NA | TRBV12-3/TRBV12-4 | TGTGCCAGCAGCGTAGGAGGGGACCAAGAGACCCAGTACTTC | CASSVGGDQETQYF
TRBD1 | TRBJ2-3 | NA | TRBV7-2 | TGTGCCAGCAGCTTAGTCGAGGGGGCCAGGGATACGCAGTATTTT | CASSLVEGARDTQYF
TRBD1 | TRBJ1-2 | NA | TRBV9 | TGTGCCAGCAGCGCCCTCAGGGGGACCACTACTAACTATGGCTACACCTTC | CASSALRGTTTNYGYTF
NA | TRBJ1-2 | few | TRBV20-1 | TGCAGTGCTAGAGATCGCCGGGCGGGATTTTATGGCTACACCTTC | CSARDRRAGFYGYTF
TRBD2 | TRBJ2-1 | NA | TRBV24-1 | TGTGCCACCAGTGGGTCCGGACTAGCGGAGAATGAGCAGTTCTTC | CATSGSGLAENEQFF
NA | TRBJ2-2 | NA | TRBV20-1 | TGCAGTGCCCTTCGAGCGGTCCCTAACACCGGGGAGCTGTTTTTT | CSALRAVPNTGELFF
TRBD2 | TRBJ2-7 | once | TRBV7-2 | TGTGCCAGCAGGGGCCCGGGACTAGCGGGGTTAAGCTCCTACGAGCAGTACTTC | CASRGPGLAGLSSYEQYF
NA | TRBJ2-4 | large | TRBV6-1 | TGTGCCAGCAGTGGCGAGCAGGGGAATAGAAAGTACTTC | CASSGEQGNRKYF
TRBD1 | TRBJ1-1 | few | TRBV7-9 | TGTGCCAGCAGCCAAGTGGGAGGGGGCGAAATTGAAGCTTTCTTT | CASSQVGGGEIEAFF
NA | TRBJ1-2 | few | TRBV19 | TGTGCCAGTAGTGTGGGACGGAACCCTTATGGCTACACCTTC | CASSVGRNPYGYTF
NA | TRBJ1-2 | few | TRBV20-1 | TGCAGTGCTAGAGTACCAGGTCTTTATGGCTACACCTTC | CSARVPGLYGYTF
NA | TRBJ1-5 | NA | TRBV7-2 | TGTGCCAGCAGCTCAACAGGGTTCAATCAGCCCCAGCATTTT | CASSSTGFNQPQHF
TRBD1 | TRBJ1-2 | NA | TRBV5-1 | TGCGCCAGCAGCCCCCGGACCGGGACAGCTCTTCGAGGCTACACCTTC | CASSPRTGTALRGYTF
NA | TRBJ1-1 | few | TRBV7-9 | TGTGCCAGCAGCTCAACAGGTTACACTGAAGCTTTCTTT | CASSSTGYTEAFF
TRBD1 | TRBJ2-7 | few | TRBV20-1 | TGCAGTGCTTGTAGTTTGTCAGGGGGCCTAGGGGAGCAGTACTTC | CSACSLSGGLGEQYF
TRBD1 | TRBJ2-6 | NA | TRBV6-2/TRBV6-3 | TGTGCCAGCAGTTTGGGACAGTCTGGGGCCAACGTCCTGACTTTC | CASSLGQSGANVLTF